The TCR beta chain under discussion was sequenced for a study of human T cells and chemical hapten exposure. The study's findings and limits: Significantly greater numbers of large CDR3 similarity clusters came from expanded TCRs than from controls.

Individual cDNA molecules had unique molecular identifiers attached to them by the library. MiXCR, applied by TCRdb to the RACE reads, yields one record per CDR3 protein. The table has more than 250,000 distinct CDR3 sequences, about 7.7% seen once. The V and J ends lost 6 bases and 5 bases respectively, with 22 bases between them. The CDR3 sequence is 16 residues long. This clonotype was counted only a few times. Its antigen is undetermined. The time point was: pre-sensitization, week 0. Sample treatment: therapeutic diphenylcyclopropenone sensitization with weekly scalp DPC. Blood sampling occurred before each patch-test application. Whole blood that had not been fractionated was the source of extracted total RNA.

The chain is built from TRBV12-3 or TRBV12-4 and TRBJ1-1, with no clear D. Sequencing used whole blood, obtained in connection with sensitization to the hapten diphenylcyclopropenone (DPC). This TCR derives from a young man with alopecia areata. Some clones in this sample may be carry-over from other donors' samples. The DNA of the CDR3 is TGTGCCAGCAGCCCACTGACATCATCCTATGGGACTGAAGCTTTCTTT. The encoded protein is CASSPLTSSYGTEAFF.